The subject of this entry is one T cell receptor beta chain. What it binds is not known. Healthy bone marrow donors supplied every sample. The study ran its PCR with 60 Vbeta and 13 Jbeta primers. Some clones are missing from TCRdb's copy, which holds only in-frame ones; the method was immunoSEQ multiplex PCR. The table shows approximately 140,000 clones, with less than 85% occurring only once. The source of the sample is a study of cytomegalovirus exposure and HLA in healthy donors. Study-wide points: Later analysis showed most CMV-associated TCR beta chains appearing HLA-restricted. Presence/absence analysis assumed near-uniform sequencing depth across donors.

V gave up 0 bases and J gave up 0 bases, with 12 bases separating them. Germline values: CDR1 SGHVS, CDR2 FQNEAQ. The CDR3 totals 16 residues. V usage is TRBV7-8 and J usage is TRBJ2-7, with D possibly being TRBD1 (5 bases). This TCR derives from a man aged 40-55 years in good health and CMV-seropositive. Sequencing was performed on PBMCs. CDR3 in amino acids: CASSLAPGPSSYEQYF. The DNA of the CDR3 is TGTGCCAGCAGCTTAGCTCCAGGGCCGAGCTCCTACGAGCAGTACTTC.